A selection of T cell receptor beta chains follows, all from one sample in a study of monozygotic twins with inflammatory bowel disease. From the 5' RACE reads, TCRdb lists one entry per CDR3 protein and no DNA. Reported are 200,000 to 250,000 distinct CDR3 sequences; the ten largest clones contain 7.5% to 9.5%. Sequencing was carried out using blood. Receptor source: a human donor with ulcerative colitis or Crohn's disease, or a healthy co-twin of an affected twin (not recorded which). CDR3s include the opening cysteine and the closing phenylalanine or tryptophan. Each record gives: J gene, V gene, CDR3 protein.

j_gene: TRBJ2-1; v_gene: TRBV6-5; CDR3aa: CASSYSDRGSEQFF
j_gene: TRBJ2-2; v_gene: TRBV14; CDR3aa: CASSQESVWNTGELFF
j_gene: TRBJ2-1; v_gene: TRBV4-2; CDR3aa: CASSELAGAAGSYNEQFF
j_gene: TRBJ2-1; v_gene: TRBV18; CDR3aa: CASSLALDEQFF
j_gene: TRBJ2-2; v_gene: TRBV5-1; CDR3aa: CASSLTGSNTGELFF
j_gene: TRBJ1-1; v_gene: TRBV5-6; CDR3aa: CASSAGDRPNTEAFF
j_gene: TRBJ1-6; v_gene: TRBV4-3; CDR3aa: CASSQTVGHSPDLLPLHF
j_gene: TRBJ2-2; v_gene: TRBV11-2; CDR3aa: CASSLRVTPGPPTGELFF
j_gene: TRBJ1-2; v_gene: TRBV7-9; CDR3aa: CASSLETGAGYTF
j_gene: TRBJ2-4; v_gene: TRBV7-9; CDR3aa: CASSHRGQAKNIQYF
j_gene: TRBJ2-3; v_gene: TRBV4-2; CDR3aa: CASSQDGADTQYF
j_gene: TRBJ2-5; v_gene: TRBV7-8; CDR3aa: CASSLTGTPVETQYF
j_gene: TRBJ2-7; v_gene: TRBV7-2; CDR3aa: CASSLVEGSGQYF
j_gene: TRBJ2-7; v_gene: TRBV5-6; CDR3aa: CASSPGTAVEQYF
j_gene: TRBJ2-7; v_gene: TRBV6-2/TRBV6-3; CDR3aa: CASSLGILATYEQYF
j_gene: TRBJ2-1; v_gene: TRBV6-2/TRBV6-3; CDR3aa: CASSWGASSYNEQFF
j_gene: TRBJ2-2; v_gene: TRBV7-3; CDR3aa: CASSLRRANTGELFF
j_gene: TRBJ2-1; v_gene: TRBV10-3; CDR3aa: CAISEGGGQGILSEQFF
j_gene: TRBJ2-1; v_gene: TRBV12-3/TRBV12-4; CDR3aa: CASGVAGYNEQFF
j_gene: TRBJ1-1; v_gene: TRBV7-9; CDR3aa: CASSPFGNTEAFF
j_gene: TRBJ2-7; v_gene: TRBV29-1; CDR3aa: CSVGTQGAWEQYF
j_gene: TRBJ2-6; v_gene: TRBV15; CDR3aa: CATSRDLGANVLTF
j_gene: TRBJ2-1; v_gene: TRBV27; CDR3aa: CASSSRRESTYNEQFF
j_gene: TRBJ2-1; v_gene: TRBV19; CDR3aa: CASKVGRAYNEQFF
j_gene: TRBJ2-7; v_gene: TRBV6-5; CDR3aa: CASSYSTGITYEQYF
j_gene: TRBJ1-1; v_gene: TRBV12-3/TRBV12-4; CDR3aa: CASSLVEGVSEAFF
j_gene: TRBJ2-7; v_gene: TRBV7-2; CDR3aa: CASSRLAGLSSYEQYF